This T cell receptor beta chain originates from a study of cytomegalovirus exposure and HLA in healthy donors. Here immunoSEQ multiplex PCR was the method, and the copy in TCRdb shows in-frame clones only, minus some. The sample shows approximately 200,000 clones, more than 80% of them seen only once. Germline-derived CDR1 and CDR2 are LNHDA and SQIVND (reference sequence). Unmatched junction bases numbered 5, after V lost 5 bases and J lost 2 bases. The CDR3 consists of 14 residues. The sequence was obtained from a man aged 18 to 30 in good health and CMV-seropositive. V is TRBV19 and J is TRBJ2-7, with 8 bases identical to TRBD2. The sample consisted of PBMCs. Written as DNA, the CDR3 is TGTGCCAGTAGTCTCCCGGGGGGGACCTACGAGCAGTACTTC. Encoded protein: CASSLPGGTYEQYF. The complete variable domain, with remaining parts taken from reference TRBV19 and TRBJ2-7, reads DGGITQSPKYLFRKEGQNVTLSCEQNLNHDAMYWYRQDPGQGLRLIYYSQIVNDFQKGDIAEGYSVSREKKESFPLTVTSAQKNPTAFYLCASSLPGGTYEQYFGPGTRLTVT.